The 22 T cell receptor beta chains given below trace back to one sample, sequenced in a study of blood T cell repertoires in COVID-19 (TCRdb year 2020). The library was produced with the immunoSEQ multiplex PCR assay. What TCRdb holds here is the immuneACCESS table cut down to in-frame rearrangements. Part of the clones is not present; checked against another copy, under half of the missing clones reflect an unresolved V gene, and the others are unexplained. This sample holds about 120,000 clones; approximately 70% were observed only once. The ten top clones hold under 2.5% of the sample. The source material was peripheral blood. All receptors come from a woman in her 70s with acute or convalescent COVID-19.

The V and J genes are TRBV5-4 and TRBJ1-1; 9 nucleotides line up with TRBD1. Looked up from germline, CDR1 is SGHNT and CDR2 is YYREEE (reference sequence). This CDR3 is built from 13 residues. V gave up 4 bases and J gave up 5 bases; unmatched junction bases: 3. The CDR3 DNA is TGTGCCAGCAGCGCGGGACAGGGAACTGAAGCTTTCTTT. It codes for CASSAGQGTEAFF.

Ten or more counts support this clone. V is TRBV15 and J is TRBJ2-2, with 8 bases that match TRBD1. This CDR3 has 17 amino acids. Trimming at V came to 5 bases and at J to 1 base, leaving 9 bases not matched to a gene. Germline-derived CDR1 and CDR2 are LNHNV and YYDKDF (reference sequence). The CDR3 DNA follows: TGTGCCACCAGCCGAGGGACAGGCCTTCGGAACACCGGGGAGCTGTTTTTT. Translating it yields CATSRGTGLRNTGELFF. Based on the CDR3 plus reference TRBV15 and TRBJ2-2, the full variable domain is DAMVIQNPRYQVTQFGKPVTLSCSQTLNHNVMYWYQQKSSQAPKLLFHYYDKDFNNEADTPDNFQSRRPNTSFCFLDIRSPGLGDTAMYLCATSRGTGLRNTGELFFGEGSRLTVL.

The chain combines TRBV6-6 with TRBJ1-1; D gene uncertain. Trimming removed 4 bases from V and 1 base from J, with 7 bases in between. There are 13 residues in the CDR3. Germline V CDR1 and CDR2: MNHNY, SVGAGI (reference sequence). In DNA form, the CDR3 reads TGTGCCAGCAGTTGGGAGTCGAACACTGAAGCTTTCTTT. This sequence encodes CASSWESNTEAFF.

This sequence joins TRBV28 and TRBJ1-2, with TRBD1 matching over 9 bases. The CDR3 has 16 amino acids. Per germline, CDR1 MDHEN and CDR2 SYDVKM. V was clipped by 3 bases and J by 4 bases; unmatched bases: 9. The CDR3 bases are TGTGCCAGCAGTTTTCCCACAGGGGGCGCCGGCTATGGCTACACCTTC. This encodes CASSFPTGGAGYGYTF.

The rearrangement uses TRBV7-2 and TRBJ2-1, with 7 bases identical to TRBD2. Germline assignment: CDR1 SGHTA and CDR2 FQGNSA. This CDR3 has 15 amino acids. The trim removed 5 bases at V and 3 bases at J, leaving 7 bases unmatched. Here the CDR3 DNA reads TGTGCCAGCAGCCCCTCTAGCGGACTCTACAATGAGCAGTTCTTC. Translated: CASSPSSGLYNEQFF.

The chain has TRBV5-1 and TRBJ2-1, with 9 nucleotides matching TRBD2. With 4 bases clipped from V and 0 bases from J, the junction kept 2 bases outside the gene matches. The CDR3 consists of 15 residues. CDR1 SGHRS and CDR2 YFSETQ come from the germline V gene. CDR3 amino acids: CASSVSGSSYNEQFF. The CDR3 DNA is TGCGCCAGCAGCGTTAGCGGGAGCTCCTACAATGAGCAGTTCTTC.

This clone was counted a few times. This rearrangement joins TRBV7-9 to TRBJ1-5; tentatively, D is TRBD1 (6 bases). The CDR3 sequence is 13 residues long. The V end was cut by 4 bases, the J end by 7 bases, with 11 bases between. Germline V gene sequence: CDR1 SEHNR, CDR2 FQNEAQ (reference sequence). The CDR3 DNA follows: TGTGCCAGCAGCTCGGACAGCCGCCAGCCCCAGCATTTT. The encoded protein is CASSSDSRQPQHF.

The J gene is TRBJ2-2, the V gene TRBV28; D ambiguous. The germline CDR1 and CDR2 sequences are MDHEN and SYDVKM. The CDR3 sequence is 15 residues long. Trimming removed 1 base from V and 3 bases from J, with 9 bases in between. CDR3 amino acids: CASSLSGLYTGELFF. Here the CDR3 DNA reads TGTGCCAGCAGTTTATCCGGGTTATACACCGGGGAGCTGTTTTTT.

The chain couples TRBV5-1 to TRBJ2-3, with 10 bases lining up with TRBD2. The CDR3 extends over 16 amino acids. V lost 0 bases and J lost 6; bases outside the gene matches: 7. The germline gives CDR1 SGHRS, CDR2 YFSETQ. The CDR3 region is CASSLGGLAGVDTQYF. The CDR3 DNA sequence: TGCGCCAGCAGCTTGGGGGGGCTAGCGGGAGTTGATACGCAGTATTTT.

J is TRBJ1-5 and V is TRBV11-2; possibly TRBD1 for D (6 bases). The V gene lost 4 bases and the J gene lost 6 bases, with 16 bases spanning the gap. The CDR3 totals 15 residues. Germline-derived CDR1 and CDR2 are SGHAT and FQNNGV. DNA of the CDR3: TGTGCCAGCAGCTGGGGGGGGCAGGTAGGTCAGCCCCAGCATTTT. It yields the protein CASSWGGQVGQPQHF.

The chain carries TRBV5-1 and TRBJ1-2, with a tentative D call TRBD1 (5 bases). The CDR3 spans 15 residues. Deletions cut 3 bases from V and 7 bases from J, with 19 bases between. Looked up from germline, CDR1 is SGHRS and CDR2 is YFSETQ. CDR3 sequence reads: CASSSGEWATGGYTF. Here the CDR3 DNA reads TGCGCCAGCAGCTCGGGGGAGTGGGCTACGGGTGGCTACACCTTC.

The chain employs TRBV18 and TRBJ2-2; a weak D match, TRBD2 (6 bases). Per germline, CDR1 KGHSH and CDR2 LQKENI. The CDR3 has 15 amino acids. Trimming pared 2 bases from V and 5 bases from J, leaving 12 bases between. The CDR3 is CASSPIAEGTGELFF. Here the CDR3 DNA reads TGTGCCAGCTCACCAATAGCGGAGGGGACCGGGGAGCTGTTTTTT.

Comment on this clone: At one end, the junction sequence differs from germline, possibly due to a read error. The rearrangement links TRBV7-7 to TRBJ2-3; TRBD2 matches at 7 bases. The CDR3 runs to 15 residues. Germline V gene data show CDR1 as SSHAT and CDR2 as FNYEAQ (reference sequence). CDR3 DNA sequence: TGTGCTAGCAGCCTCGCGGGAGCCGGCACAGATACGCAGTATTTT. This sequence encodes CASSLAGAGTDTQYF.

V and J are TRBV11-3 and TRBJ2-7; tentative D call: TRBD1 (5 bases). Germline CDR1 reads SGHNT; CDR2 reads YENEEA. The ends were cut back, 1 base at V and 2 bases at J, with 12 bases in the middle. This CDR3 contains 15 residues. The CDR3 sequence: CASSLGPPDTYEQYF. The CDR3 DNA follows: TGTGCCAGCAGCTTAGGACCCCCGGACACCTACGAGCAGTACTTC.

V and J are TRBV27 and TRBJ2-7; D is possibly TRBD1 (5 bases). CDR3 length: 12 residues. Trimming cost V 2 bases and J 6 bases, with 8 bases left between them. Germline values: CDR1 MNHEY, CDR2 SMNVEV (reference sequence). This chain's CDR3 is CASSLGASEQYF. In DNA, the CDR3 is TGTGCCAGCAGTTTAGGGGCCAGCGAGCAGTACTTC.

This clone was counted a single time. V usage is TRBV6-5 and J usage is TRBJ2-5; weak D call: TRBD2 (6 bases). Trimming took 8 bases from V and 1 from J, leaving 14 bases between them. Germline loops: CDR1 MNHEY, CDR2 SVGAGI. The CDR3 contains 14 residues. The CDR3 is CASLPRGIQETQYF. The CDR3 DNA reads TGTGCCAGCCTACCGCGGGGAATCCAAGAGACCCAGTACTTC.

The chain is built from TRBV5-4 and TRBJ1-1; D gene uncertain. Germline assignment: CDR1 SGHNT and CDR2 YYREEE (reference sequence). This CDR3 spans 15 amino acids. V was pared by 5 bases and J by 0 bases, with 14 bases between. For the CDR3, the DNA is TGTGCCAGCAGTCCCCAAACGGGGATGAACACTGAAGCTTTCTTT. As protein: CASSPQTGMNTEAFF.

The CDR3 bases are TGCGCCAGCAGCCAAGAGGGCCCCAGAGGGAATGAGCAGTTCTTC. Protein product: CASSQEGPRGNEQFF. This chain connects TRBV4-1 to TRBJ2-1; D possibly corresponds to TRBD2 (5 bases). Trimming cost V 0 bases and J 7 bases, with 13 bases left between them. Germline values: CDR1 MGHRA, CDR2 YSYEKL. CDR3 length: 15 amino acids.

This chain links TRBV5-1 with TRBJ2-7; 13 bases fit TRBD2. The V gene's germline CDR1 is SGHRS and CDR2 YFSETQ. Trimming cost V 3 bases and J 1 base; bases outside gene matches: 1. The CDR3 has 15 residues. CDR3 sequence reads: CASSSLAGGSYEQYF. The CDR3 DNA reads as TGCGCCAGCAGCTCACTAGCGGGAGGGTCCTACGAGCAGTACTTC.

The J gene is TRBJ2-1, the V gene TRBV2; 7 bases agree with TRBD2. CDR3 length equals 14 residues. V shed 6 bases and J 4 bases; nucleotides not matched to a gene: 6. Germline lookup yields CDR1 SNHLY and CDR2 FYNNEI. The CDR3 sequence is CASRAREDYNEQFF. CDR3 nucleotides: TGTGCCAGCAGGGCACGGGAGGATTACAATGAGCAGTTCTTC.

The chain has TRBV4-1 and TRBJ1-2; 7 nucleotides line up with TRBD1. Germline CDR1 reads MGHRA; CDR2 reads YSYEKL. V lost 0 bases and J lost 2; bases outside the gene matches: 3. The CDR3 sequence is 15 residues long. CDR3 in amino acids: CASSQDPTGNYGYTF. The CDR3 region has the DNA TGCGCCAGCAGCCAAGACCCGACAGGGAACTATGGCTACACCTTC.

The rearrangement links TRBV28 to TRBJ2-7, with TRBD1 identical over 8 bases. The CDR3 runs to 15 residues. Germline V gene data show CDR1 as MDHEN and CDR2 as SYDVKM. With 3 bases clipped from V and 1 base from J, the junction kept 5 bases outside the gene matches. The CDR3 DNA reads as TGTGCCAGCAGTTTCAATCAGGGGGCGTCCTACGAGCAGTACTTC. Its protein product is CASSFNQGASYEQYF.